This record covers a single T cell receptor beta chain. The CDR3 contains 17 residues. V lost 3 bases to trimming and J lost 1 base; unmatched junction nucleotides: 7. Germline lookup yields CDR1 LGHDT and CDR2 YNNKEL (reference sequence). This sample stems from a study of control samples from healthy donors and cancer patients. Libraries were prepared by immunoSEQ multiplex PCR; TCRdb keeps only in-frame clonotypes and omits some of them. The sample shows about 110,000 clones, 82% of them seen only once. V usage is TRBV3-1 (or the pseudogene TRBV3-2) and J usage is TRBJ2-3, with 10 nucleotides matching TRBD2. Sequenced input: blood. This receptor was taken from a man in his late teens or twenties in good health. The CDR3 sequence: CASSHIWTSGGTDTQYF. CDR3 DNA: TGTGCCAGCAGCCATATTTGGACTAGCGGAGGCACAGATACGCAGTATTTT.